Sequencing of this TCR beta chain was carried out in a study of T cells in tumors after PD-1 blockade (dated by TCRdb to 2018 to 2020). Study-wide context: Prior checkpoint blockade, systemic immunosuppressant use, and recent radiotherapy or other anti-cancer therapy within 4 weeks were grounds for patient exclusion. Clinical response was assessed using RECIST version 1.1. Treatment consisted of either cemiplimab 350 mg every 2 weeks or pembrolizumab 200 mg every 3 weeks. On average, tumor samples yielded tens of thousands of TCR templates (range about 554-100,000) and 5,600 or so unique clonotypes, 15 to 25-fold deeper than single-cell TCR sequencing. While on anti-PD-1 treatment, some of the patients also continued taking daily vismodegib 150 mg. The study performed paired single-cell RNA and TCR sequencing on site-matched tumors from BCC or SCC patients before and after anti-PD-1 therapy.

V is clipped by 3 bases and J by 4 bases, and the sequence between their germline boundaries is 10 bases long. Reading the germline V gene gives CDR1 SNHLY and CDR2 FYNNEI. Reading from cysteine to phenylalanine, the CDR3 counts 15 amino acids. Only CDR3 DNA is held: 45 bases, read in frame from base 1. A few counts support this clone. It lacks a known antigen. Per-nucleotide qualities are absent, and no much larger clonotype sits a single base away. Findings and caveats that apply to the study as a whole: Roughly 40% of TCR clonotypes from the tumor were detected in blood, and certain novel exhausted tumor clones were present in blood collected before treatment, which suggests recruitment from the periphery. Where the novel T cell clones came from was not identified, and possible sources could include lymphoid organs or rare unexpanded clones inside the tumor or in the tumor periphery. Exhausted CD8+ clones expanded after therapy were mostly novel clonotypes undetected pre-treatment, suggesting clonal replacement rather than reinvigoration of pre-existing clones. Clonal replacement was observed only between pre- and post-treatment samples and not between two pre-treatment samples, a pattern that was regarded as arguing against biopsy timing or location artifacts.

The immunoSEQ platform was used for deep TCRbeta sequencing. Regarding the original processing steps: For further analysis, only productive rearrangements were exported from the immunoSEQ Analyzer. A two-sided binomial test at Bonferroni-corrected P below 0.01 was used to call clones with significant expansion or contraction between timepoints. T cell phenotypes were assigned to bulk TCRbeta clonotypes by matching the clonotypes to single-cell RNA+TCR-seq clones with the same TCRbeta sequence. Using bulk TCR sequencing data, clone enrichment in tumor was calculated by dividing a clone's tumor frequency by the same clone's PBMC frequency. GLIPH was used to group TCRs into specificity groups, clusters of distinct TCRs likely recognizing common antigens via shared CDR3 motifs. TCRdb holds this immuneACCESS table with in-frame rearrangements only. Some clones are missing; in checked studies, unresolved V genes explain under half, and the rest has no known cause. The DNA gave D and trimming, while V, J and clone size come from that table. The sample data list about 4,200 clones, and approximately 73% of these were observed just once. The ten largest make up approximately 6.8% of the sample.

According to the study, the label for this sample's time point signals: first of two pre-therapy site-matched biopsies around 9 weeks apart. Tumor biopsies were site-matched, taken from the same primary tumor before and after PD-1 blockade. Genomic DNA extracted from tumor biopsies or peripheral blood was used for bulk TCRbeta sequencing, with input ranging from about 616 ng to 6,500 ng. To increase sensitivity for rare clonotypes compared with single-cell TCR sequencing, remaining biopsy material was subjected to bulk TCRbeta sequencing. Every patient was a poor candidate for surgical resection and had histologically proven advanced or metastatic basal or squamous cell carcinoma. Of the 11 patients in the basal cell carcinoma cohort, 7 or 8 underwent bulk tumor TCR sequencing. Fresh biopsies came from the site of the primary tumor, and part of the tissue was kept in RNAlater for exome and bulk TCR sequencing.

Here the chain combines TRBV2 and TRBJ1-6; the D gene lacks a confident call. The sequencing used tumor tissue, collected before anti-PD-1 treatment. The receptor's source is a human donor with basal cell carcinoma. The DNA sequence follows: TGTGCCAGCAGTGAGGGAGGGCGTTATAATTCACCCCTCCACTTT. It is translated as CASSEGGRYNSPLHF.